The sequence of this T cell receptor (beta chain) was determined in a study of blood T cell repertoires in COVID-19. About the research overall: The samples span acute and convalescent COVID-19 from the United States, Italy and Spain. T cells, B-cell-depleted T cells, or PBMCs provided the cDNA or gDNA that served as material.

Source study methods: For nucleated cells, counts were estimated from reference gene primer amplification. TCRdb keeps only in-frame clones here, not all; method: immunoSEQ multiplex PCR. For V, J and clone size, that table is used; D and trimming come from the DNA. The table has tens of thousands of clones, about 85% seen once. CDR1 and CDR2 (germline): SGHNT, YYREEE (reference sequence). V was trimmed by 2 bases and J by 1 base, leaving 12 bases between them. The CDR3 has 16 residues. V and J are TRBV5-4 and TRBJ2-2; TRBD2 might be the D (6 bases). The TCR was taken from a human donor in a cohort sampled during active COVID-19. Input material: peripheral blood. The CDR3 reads CASSFGGLMNTGELFF. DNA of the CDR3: TGTGCCAGCAGCTTCGGGGGACTTATGAACACCGGGGAGCTGTTTTTT.